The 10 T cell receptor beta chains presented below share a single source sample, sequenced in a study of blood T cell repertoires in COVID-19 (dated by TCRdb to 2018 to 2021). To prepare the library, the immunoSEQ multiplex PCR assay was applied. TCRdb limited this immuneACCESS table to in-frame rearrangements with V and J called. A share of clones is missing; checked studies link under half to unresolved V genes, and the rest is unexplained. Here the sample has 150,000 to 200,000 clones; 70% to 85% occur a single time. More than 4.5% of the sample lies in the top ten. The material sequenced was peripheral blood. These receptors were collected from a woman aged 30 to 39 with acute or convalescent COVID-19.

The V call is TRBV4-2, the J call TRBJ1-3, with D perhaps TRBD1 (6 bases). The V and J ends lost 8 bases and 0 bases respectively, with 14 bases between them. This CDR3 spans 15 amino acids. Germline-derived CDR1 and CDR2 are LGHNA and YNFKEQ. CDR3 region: CASGPPDSSGNTIYF. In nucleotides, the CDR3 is TGTGCCAGCGGACCACCGGACAGCTCTGGAAACACCATATATTTT.

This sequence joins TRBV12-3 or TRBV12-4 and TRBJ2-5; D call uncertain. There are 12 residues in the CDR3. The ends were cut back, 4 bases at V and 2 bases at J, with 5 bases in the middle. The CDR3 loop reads CASSSLQETQYF. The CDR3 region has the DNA TGTGCCAGCAGTTCTTTACAAGAGACCCAGTACTTC.

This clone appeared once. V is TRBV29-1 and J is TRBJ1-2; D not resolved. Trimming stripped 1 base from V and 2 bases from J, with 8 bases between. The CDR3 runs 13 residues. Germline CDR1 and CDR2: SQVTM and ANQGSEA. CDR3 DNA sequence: TGCAGCGTTGAAGGTCAACAGAACTATGGCTACACCTTC. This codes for CSVEGQQNYGYTF.

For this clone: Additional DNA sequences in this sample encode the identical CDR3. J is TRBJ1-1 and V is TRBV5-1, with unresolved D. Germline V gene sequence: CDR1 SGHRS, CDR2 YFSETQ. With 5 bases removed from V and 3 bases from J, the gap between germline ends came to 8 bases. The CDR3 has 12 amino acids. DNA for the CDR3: TGCGCCAGCAGTACGGGTTACACTGAAGCTTTCTTT. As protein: CASSTGYTEAFF.

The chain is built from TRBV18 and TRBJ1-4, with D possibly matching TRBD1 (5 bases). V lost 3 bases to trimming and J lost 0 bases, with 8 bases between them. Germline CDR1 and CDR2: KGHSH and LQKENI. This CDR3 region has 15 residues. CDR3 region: CASSPRETTNEKLFF. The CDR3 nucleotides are TGTGCCAGCTCACCCAGGGAAACAACTAATGAAAAACTGTTTTTT.

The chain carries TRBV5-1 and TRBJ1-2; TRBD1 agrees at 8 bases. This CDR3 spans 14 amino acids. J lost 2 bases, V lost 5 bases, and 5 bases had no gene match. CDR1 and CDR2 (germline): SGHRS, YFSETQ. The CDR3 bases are TGCGCCAGCAGGCGGGGACAGGAAAACTATGGCTACACCTTC. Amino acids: CASRRGQENYGYTF.

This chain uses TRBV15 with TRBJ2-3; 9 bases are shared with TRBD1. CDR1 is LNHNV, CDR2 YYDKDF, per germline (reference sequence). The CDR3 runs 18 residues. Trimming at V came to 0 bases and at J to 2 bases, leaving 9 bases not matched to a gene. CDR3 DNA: TGTGCCACCAGCAGAGATCGTCCCGGGACAGGGAACACAGATACGCAGTATTTT. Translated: CATSRDRPGTGNTDTQYF. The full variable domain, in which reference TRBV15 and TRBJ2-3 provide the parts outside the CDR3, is DAMVIQNPRYQVTQFGKPVTLSCSQTLNHNVMYWYQQKSSQAPKLLFHYYDKDFNNEADTPDNFQSRRPNTSFCFLDIRSPGLGDTAMYLCATSRDRPGTGNTDTQYFGPGTRLTVL.

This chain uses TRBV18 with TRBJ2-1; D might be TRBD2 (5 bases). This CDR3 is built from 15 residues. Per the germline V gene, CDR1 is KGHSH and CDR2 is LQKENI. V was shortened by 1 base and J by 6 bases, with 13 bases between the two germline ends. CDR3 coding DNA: TGTGCCAGCTCACCACAGGACCCCGGGATCAATGAGCAGTTCTTC. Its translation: CASSPQDPGINEQFF.

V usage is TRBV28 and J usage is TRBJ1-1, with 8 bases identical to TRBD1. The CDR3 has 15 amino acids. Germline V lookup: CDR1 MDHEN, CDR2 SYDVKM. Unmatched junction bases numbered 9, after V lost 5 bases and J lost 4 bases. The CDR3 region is CASSTQGQVRTEAFF. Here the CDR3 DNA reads TGTGCCAGCAGTACCCAGGGACAGGTTCGCACTGAAGCTTTCTTT.

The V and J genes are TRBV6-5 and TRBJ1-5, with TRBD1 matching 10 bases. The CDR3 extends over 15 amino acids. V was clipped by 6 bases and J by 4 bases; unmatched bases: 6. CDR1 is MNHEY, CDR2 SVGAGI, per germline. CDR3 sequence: CASRLGQGLNQPQHF. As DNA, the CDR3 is TGTGCCAGCAGACTGGGACAGGGGTTGAATCAGCCCCAGCATTTT.